This section outlines one T cell receptor beta chain sequence together with its context. Data came from immunoSEQ multiplex PCR; TCRdb stores just in-frame clones and leaves some out. The table records 70,000 to 80,000 clones, less than 95% of them present only once. These data belong to a study of T cell changes during pregnancy in multiple sclerosis. Trimming took 4 bases from V and 5 from J; bases not matched to a gene: 4. The CDR3 contains 15 residues. Per germline, CDR1 SGHTA and CDR2 FQGTGA. J is TRBJ2-2 and V is TRBV7-3; 10 positions agree with TRBD1. The sequencing used peripheral blood, collected in the third trimester of pregnancy. The sequence was obtained from a female donor with multiple sclerosis, enrolled in a pregnancy study. Here the CDR3 reads CASSSDRGQTGELFF. The CDR3 region has the DNA TGTGCCAGCAGCTCAGACAGGGGGCAAACCGGGGAGCTGTTTTTT. Looking up the rest from reference TRBV7-3 and TRBJ2-2 gives the full variable domain: GAGVSQTPSNKVTEKGKYVELRCDPISGHTALYWYRQSLGQGPEFLIYFQGTGAADDSGLPNDRFFAVRPEGSVSTLKIQRTERGDSAVYLCASSSDRGQTGELFFGEGSRLTVL.